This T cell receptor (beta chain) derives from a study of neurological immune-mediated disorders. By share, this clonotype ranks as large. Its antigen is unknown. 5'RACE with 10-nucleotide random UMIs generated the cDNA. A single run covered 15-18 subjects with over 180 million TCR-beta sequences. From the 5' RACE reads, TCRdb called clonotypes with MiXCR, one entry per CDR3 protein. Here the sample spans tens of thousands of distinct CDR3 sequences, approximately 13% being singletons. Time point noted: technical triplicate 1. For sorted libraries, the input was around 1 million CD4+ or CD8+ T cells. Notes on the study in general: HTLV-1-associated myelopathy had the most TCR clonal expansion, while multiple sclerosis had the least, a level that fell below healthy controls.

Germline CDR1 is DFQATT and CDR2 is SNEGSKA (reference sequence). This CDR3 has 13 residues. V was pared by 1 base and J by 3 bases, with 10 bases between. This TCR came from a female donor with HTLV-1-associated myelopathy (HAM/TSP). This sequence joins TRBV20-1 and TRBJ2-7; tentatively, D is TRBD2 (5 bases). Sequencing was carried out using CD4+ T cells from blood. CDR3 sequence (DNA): TGCAGTGCTAGAGGGACTGCTTACTACGAGCAGTACTTC. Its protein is CSARGTAYYEQYF.